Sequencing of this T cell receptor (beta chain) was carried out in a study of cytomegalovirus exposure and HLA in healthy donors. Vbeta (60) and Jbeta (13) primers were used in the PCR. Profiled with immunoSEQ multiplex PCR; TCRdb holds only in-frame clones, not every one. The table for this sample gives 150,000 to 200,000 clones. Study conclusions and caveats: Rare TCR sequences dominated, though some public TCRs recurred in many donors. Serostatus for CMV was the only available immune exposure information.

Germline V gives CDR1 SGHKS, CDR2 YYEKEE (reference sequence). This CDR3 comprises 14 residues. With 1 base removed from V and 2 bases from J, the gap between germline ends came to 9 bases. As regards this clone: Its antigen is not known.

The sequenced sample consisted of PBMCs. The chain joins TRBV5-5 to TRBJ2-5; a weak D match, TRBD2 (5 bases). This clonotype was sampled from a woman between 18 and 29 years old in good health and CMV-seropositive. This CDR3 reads CASSLMSGQETQYF. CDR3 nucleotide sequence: TGTGCCAGCAGCTTGATGAGCGGACAAGAGACCCAGTACTTC.